The source of this T cell receptor (beta chain) is a study of blood T cell repertoires in COVID-19. The repertoire was sequenced with immunoSEQ multiplex PCR; TCRdb's copy has only in-frame clones and lacks some. The sample contains fewer than 300,000 clones, more than 65% of which appear only once. Germline V CDR1 and CDR2: MNHEY, SMNVEV (reference sequence). This CDR3 has 12 residues. V lost 8 bases to trimming and J lost 2 bases, with 6 bases between them. The sequence came from a woman aged 18-29 years with acute or convalescent COVID-19. The chain links TRBV27 to TRBJ2-2; no definite D call. The sequenced sample consisted of peripheral blood. The CDR3 spells CASGRNTGELFF. CDR3 DNA sequence: TGTGCCAGCGGGCGTAACACCGGGGAGCTGTTTTTT.